The 5 T cell receptor beta chains listed next were all sequenced from one sample in a study of a mutant IDH1 vaccine in newly diagnosed glioma. Time point specified: week 5, during vaccination. Every vaccination contained 300 ug of the mutant IDH1 20-mer peptide and was paired with topical imiquimod. The assay was immunoSEQ multiplex PCR, and TCRdb's table has in-frame clones only and misses some. The sample yields roughly 30,000 clones, around 90% seen once. Antigens for these TCRs are unknown. The sequencing here drew on PBMCs, taken from a glioma patient whose treatment included an IDH1 peptide vaccine. Receptors originate from a man in his late teens or twenties with glioma.

This rearrangement joins TRBV27 to TRBJ2-3; D possibly corresponds to TRBD2 (6 bases). Trimming took 2 bases from V and 0 from J, leaving 6 bases between them. The CDR3 extends over 14 amino acids. Germline V gene data show CDR1 as MNHEY and CDR2 as SMNVEV (reference sequence). The CDR3 sequence is CASSLAGSTDTQYF. The CDR3 nucleotides read TGTGCCAGCAGTTTAGCGGGAAGCACAGATACGCAGTATTTT.

This clone came up once. This sequence joins TRBV30 and TRBJ2-1; 9 bases map to TRBD2. Germline trimming cut 3 bases from V and 8 bases from J; bases unmatched to any gene: 11. The germline V gene encodes CDR1 GTSNPN and CDR2 SVGIG (reference sequence). The CDR3 has 15 residues. Here the CDR3 reads CAWSALAGVRDEQFF. The CDR3 DNA follows: TGTGCCTGGAGCGCATTAGCGGGAGTGAGGGATGAGCAGTTCTTC.

The chain links TRBV4-1 to TRBJ1-1; D perhaps matches TRBD1 (6 bases). CDR1 and CDR2 from the germline V gene are MGHRA and YSYEKL. The CDR3 consists of 18 residues. Trimming left V 6 bases short and J 3 bases short, with 26 bases between. CDR3 in DNA: TGCGCCAGCAGGGGGGCCCGACAGGCCCCCGATGGGGACACTGAAGCTTTCTTT. It yields the protein CASRGARQAPDGDTEAFF.

The chain employs TRBV4-2 and TRBJ2-5; 10 bases agree with TRBD1. This CDR3 spans 17 amino acids. V lost 3 bases and J lost 4; bases outside the gene matches: 11. The V gene's germline CDR1 is LGHNA and CDR2 YNFKEQ. Here the CDR3 reads CASSHLMTGGEVETQYF. The CDR3 DNA reads TGTGCCAGCAGCCACTTAATGACAGGGGGCGAGGTAGAGACCCAGTACTTC.

The chain recombines TRBV7-9 with TRBJ1-6; D unresolved. Trimming shortened V by 1 base and J by 9 bases, and 10 bases separated the two germline ends. Germline CDR1 reads SEHNR; CDR2 reads FQNEAQ (reference sequence). The CDR3 runs to 14 residues. Written as DNA, the CDR3 is TGTGCCAGCAGCTTAGGCCCCCGGGGTTCACCCCTCCACTTT. Protein product: CASSLGPRGSPLHF.